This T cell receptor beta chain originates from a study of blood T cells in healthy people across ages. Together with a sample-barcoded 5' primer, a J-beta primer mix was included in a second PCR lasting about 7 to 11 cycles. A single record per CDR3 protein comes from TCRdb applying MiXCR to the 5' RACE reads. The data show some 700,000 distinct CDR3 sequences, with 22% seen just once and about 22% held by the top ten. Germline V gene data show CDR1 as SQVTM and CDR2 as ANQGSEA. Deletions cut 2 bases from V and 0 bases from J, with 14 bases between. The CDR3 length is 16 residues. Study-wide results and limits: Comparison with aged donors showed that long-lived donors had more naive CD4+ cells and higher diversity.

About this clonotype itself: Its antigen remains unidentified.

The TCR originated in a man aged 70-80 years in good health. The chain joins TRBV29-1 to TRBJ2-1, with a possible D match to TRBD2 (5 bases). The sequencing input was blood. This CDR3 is CSVETRTVSSYNEQFF. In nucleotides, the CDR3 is TGCAGCGTTGAAACCCGGACTGTCAGCTCCTACAATGAGCAGTTCTTC.